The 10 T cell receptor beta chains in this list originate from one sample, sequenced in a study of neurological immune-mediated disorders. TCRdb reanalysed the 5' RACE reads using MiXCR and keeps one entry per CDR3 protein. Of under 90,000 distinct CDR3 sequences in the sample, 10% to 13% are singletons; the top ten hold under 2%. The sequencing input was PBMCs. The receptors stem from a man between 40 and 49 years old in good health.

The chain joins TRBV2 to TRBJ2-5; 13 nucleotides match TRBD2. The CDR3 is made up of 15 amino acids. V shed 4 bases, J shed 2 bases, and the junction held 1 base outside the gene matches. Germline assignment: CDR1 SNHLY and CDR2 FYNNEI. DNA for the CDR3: TGTGCCAGCAGTGGACTAGCGGGGGGTCAAGAGACCCAGTACTTC. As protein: CASSGLAGGQETQYF.

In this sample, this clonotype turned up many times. Here the CDR3 DNA reads TGCGCCAGCAGCTGGGGACTAGCGGAAGAAGAGACCCAGTACTTC. Its translation: CASSWGLAEEETQYF. The V and J genes are TRBV5-1 and TRBJ2-5; 11 nucleotides align to TRBD2. Germline assignment: CDR1 SGHRS and CDR2 YFSETQ. This CDR3 has 15 amino acids. The V and J ends lost 3 bases and 3 bases, in that order; junction bases with no gene match: 4. Full variable domain (missing parts from reference TRBV5-1 and TRBJ2-5): KAGVTQTPRYLIKTRGQQVTLSCSPISGHRSVSWYQQTPGQGLQFLFEYFSETQRNKGNFPGRFSGRQFSNSRSEMNVSTLELGDSALYLCASSWGLAEEETQYFGPGTRLLVL.

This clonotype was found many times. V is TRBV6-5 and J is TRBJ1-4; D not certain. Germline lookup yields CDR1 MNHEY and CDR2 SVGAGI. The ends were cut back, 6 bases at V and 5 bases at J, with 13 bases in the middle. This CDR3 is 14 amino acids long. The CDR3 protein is CASSPAAGNEKLFF. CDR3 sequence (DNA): TGTGCCAGCAGCCCCGCGGCCGGGAATGAAAAACTGTTTTTT.

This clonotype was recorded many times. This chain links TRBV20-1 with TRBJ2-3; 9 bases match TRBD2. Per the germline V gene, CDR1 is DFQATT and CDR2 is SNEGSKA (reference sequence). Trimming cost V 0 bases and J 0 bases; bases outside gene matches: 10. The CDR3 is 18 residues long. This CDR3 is CSAREGLGGRGSTDTQYF. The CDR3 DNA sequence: TGCAGTGCTAGAGAGGGACTTGGCGGGAGGGGTAGCACAGATACGCAGTATTTT.

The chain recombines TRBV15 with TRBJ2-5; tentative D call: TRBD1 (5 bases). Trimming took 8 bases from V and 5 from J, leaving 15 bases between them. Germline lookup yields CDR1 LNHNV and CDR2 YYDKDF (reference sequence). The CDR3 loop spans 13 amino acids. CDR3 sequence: CATDRDGFETQYF. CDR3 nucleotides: TGTGCCACCGACAGAGACGGGTTCGAGACCCAGTACTTC.

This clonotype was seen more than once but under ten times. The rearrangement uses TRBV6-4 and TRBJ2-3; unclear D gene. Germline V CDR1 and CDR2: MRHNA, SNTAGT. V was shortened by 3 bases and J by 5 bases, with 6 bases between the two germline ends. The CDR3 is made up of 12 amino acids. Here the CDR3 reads CASSEVKDTQYF. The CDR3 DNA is TGTGCCAGCAGTGAAGTTAAAGATACGCAGTATTTT.

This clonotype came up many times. CDR3 sequence (DNA): TGTGCCAGCAGGCCCGGGACTAGCGATCTCTACGAGCAGTACTTC. It codes for CASRPGTSDLYEQYF. This sequence joins TRBV27 and TRBJ2-7, with 10 bases lining up with TRBD2. J was trimmed by 3 bases and V by 6 bases; bases with no gene match: 8. Germline V gives CDR1 MNHEY, CDR2 SMNVEV (reference sequence). The CDR3 has 15 amino acids.

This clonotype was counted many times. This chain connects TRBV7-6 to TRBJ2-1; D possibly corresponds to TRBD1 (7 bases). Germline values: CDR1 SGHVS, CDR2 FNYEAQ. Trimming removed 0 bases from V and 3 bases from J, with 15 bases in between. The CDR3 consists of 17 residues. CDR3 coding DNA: TGTGCCAGCAGCTTAGCCCCTGGACAGGACTACTACAATGAGCAGTTCTTC. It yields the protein CASSLAPGQDYYNEQFF.

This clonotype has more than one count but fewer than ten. The CDR3 coding sequence is TGTGCCAGCAGCTTTCCCCCTAGCGGGGGGGTTAATTACGAGCAGTACTTC. Translating it yields CASSFPPSGGVNYEQYF. The chain employs TRBV7-2 and TRBJ2-7, with 12 bases fitting TRBD2. There are 17 residues in the CDR3. After removal of 3 bases from V and 4 bases from J, the junction contained 10 bases not matched to a gene. Germline V gives CDR1 SGHTA, CDR2 FQGNSA.

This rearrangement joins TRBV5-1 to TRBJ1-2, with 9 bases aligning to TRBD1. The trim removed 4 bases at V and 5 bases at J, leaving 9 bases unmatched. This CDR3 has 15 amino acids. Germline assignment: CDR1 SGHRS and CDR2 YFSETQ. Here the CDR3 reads CASSTGTGSGYGYTF. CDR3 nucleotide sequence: TGCGCCAGCAGCACTGGGACAGGGAGTGGGTATGGCTACACCTTC.